A single sample gave rise to the 29 T cell receptor beta chains below, sequenced in a study of T cell responses to AZD1222 COVID-19 vaccine. Profiled with immunoSEQ multiplex PCR; TCRdb holds only in-frame clones, not every one. This sample has about 140,000 clones, with 88% found just once. The source material was peripheral blood, sampled 28 days after the second AZD1222 dose. All receptors derive from an adult who received the AZD1222 COVID-19 vaccine.

The V call is TRBV10-1, the J call TRBJ2-1, with D possibly being TRBD2 (6 bases). Trimming removed 5 bases from V and 6 bases from J, with 11 bases in between. The length of the CDR3 is 13 residues. Germline CDR1 and CDR2: WNHNN and SYGVQD (reference sequence). The CDR3 spells CASSSGGSNEQFF. The CDR3 DNA reads as TGCGCCAGCAGTTCTGGGGGGAGCAATGAGCAGTTCTTC.

This clone came up a few times. The chain carries TRBV6-2 or TRBV6-3 and TRBJ1-5; maybe TRBD1 (5 bases). Per the germline V gene, CDR1 is MNHEY and CDR2 is SVGEGT. V was clipped by 3 bases and J by 7 bases, with 10 bases between them. The length of the CDR3 is 13 residues. This CDR3 is CASSYTGEQPQHF. Written as DNA, the CDR3 is TGTGCCAGCAGTTATACGGGGGAACAGCCCCAGCATTTT.

This chain links TRBV6-5 with TRBJ1-4; D is uncertain. The germline V and J ends were trimmed by 4 bases and 0 bases, with 6 bases remaining between them. Germline CDR1 and CDR2: MNHEY and SVGAGI. The CDR3 is made up of 14 amino acids. Written as DNA, the CDR3 is TGTGCCAGCAGTTCCGTTACAACTAATGAAAAACTGTTTTTT. This encodes CASSSVTTNEKLFF.

This chain uses TRBV5-4 with TRBJ1-2; possible D gene TRBD1, 6 bases. The germline V gene has CDR1 SGHNT and CDR2 YYREEE (reference sequence). The CDR3 has 14 amino acids. Trimming cost V 4 bases and J 4 bases, with 14 bases left between them. The CDR3 coding sequence is TGTGCCAGCAGCACTCGGGCAGGGGCCTATGGCTACACCTTC. It yields the protein CASSTRAGAYGYTF.

CDR3 residues: CASSQVGQPGAFF. The CDR3 nucleotides read TGCGCCAGCAGCCAAGTAGGACAGCCGGGCGCTTTCTTT. The chain combines TRBV4-1 with TRBJ1-1, with D maybe TRBD1 (6 bases). The germline gives CDR1 MGHRA, CDR2 YSYEKL. V shed 1 base and J shed 11 bases, with 14 bases lying between them. The CDR3 has 13 residues.

The chain recombines TRBV20-1 with TRBJ1-1; D gene ambiguous. The ends were cut back, 5 bases at V and 7 bases at J, with 8 bases in the middle. The CDR3 is 10 amino acids. Germline V gene sequence: CDR1 DFQATT, CDR2 SNEGSKA (reference sequence). The CDR3 sequence is CSAPLIEAFF. The CDR3 region has the DNA TGCAGTGCTCCGTTAATTGAAGCTTTCTTT.

The rearrangement links TRBV2 to TRBJ1-1, with D possibly TRBD1 on 5 matching bases. This CDR3 contains 14 residues. The V end lost 6 bases, the J end lost 6 bases, and 17 bases lay between the germline ends. The germline gives CDR1 SNHLY, CDR2 FYNNEI. The CDR3, as DNA: TGTGCCAGCAGGGGGGGACCTCCAGGCGCTGAAGCTTTCTTT. Its translation: CASRGGPPGAEAFF.

The CDR3 DNA follows: TGTGCCAGCAGTCCAGGACAGGGGAGAGGGGCTGAAGCTTTCTTT. It yields the protein CASSPGQGRGAEAFF. The chain combines TRBV28 with TRBJ1-1; 9 bases map to TRBD1. Trimming at V came to 5 bases and at J to 6 bases, leaving 10 bases not matched to a gene. CDR1 MDHEN and CDR2 SYDVKM come from the germline V gene. The CDR3 totals 15 residues.

This clone was seen at least ten times. This chain uses TRBV7-9 with TRBJ1-5; 9 bases agree with TRBD1. V dropped 3 bases and J dropped 5; count of bases not matched to a gene: 2. The CDR3 is made up of 14 amino acids. Germline-derived CDR1 and CDR2 are SEHNR and FQNEAQ (reference sequence). CDR3: CASSLDRGDQPQHF. CDR3 nucleotides: TGTGCCAGCAGCTTGGACAGGGGAGATCAGCCCCAGCATTTT.

The chain carries TRBV30 and TRBJ2-7, with TRBD2 as a possible D gene (5 bases). CDR1 is GTSNPN and CDR2 is SVGIG in the germline V gene (reference sequence). This CDR3 has 15 residues. V dropped 3 bases and J dropped 0 bases, with 15 bases sitting between them. CDR3 residues: CAWRKSGLDSYEQYF. The CDR3 DNA sequence: TGTGCCTGGAGGAAATCAGGACTGGACTCCTACGAGCAGTACTTC.

The table lists this clone with a count of one. The chain has TRBV3-1 (or the pseudogene TRBV3-2) and TRBJ2-2; 10 nucleotides line up with TRBD2. The CDR3 loop spans 16 amino acids. Germline CDR1 LGHDT, CDR2 YNNKEL (reference sequence). V lost 0 bases to trimming and J lost 6 bases; unmatched junction nucleotides: 4. Here the CDR3 reads CASSQDKSGGAGELFF. The DNA for the CDR3 is TGTGCCAGCAGCCAAGATAAGAGCGGGGGGGCCGGGGAGCTGTTTTTT.

The V gene is TRBV7-9, the J gene TRBJ2-3; D gene uncertain. CDR1 is SEHNR and CDR2 is FQNEAQ in the germline V gene (reference sequence). V dropped 6 bases and J dropped 4 bases, with 8 bases sitting between them. CDR3 length: 12 amino acids. The CDR3 coding sequence is TGTGCCAGCAGAAAGACGTCAGATACGCAGTATTTT. Its translation: CASRKTSDTQYF. Based on the CDR3 plus reference TRBV7-9 and TRBJ2-3, the full variable domain is DTGVSQNPRHKITKRGQNVTFRCDPISEHNRLYWYRQTLGQGPEFLTYFQNEAQLEKSRLLSDRFSAERPKGSFSTLEIQRTEQGDSAMYLCASRKTSDTQYFGPGTRLTVL.

The V call is TRBV27, the J call TRBJ2-7, with TRBD2 identical over 10 bases. Per the germline V gene, CDR1 is MNHEY and CDR2 is SMNVEV (reference sequence). Germline trimming cut 3 bases from V and 6 bases from J; bases unmatched to any gene: 8. This CDR3 has 15 residues. The DNA for the CDR3 is TGTGCCAGCAGTTTCTTAGCGGGGGGATCGGGCGAGCAGTACTTC. Amino acids: CASSFLAGGSGEQYF.

This chain links TRBV20-1 with TRBJ1-5; unclear D gene. The CDR3 totals 9 residues. Germline V gene sequence: CDR1 DFQATT, CDR2 SNEGSKA (reference sequence). The CDR3 DNA reads as TGCAATGTTTATCAGCCCCAGCATTTT. Translated, it gives CNVYQPQHF.

V usage is TRBV28 and J usage is TRBJ1-2; TRBD1 aligns across 9 bases. Per the germline V gene, CDR1 is MDHEN and CDR2 is SYDVKM. With 6 bases clipped from V and 7 bases from J, the junction kept 6 bases outside the gene matches. The CDR3 totals 13 residues. The DNA for the CDR3 is TGTGCCAGCAGATCCACAGGGGGCAGTGGCTACACCTTC. This codes for CASRSTGGSGYTF.

The V and J genes are TRBV10-2 and TRBJ1-2, with 7 bases that match TRBD1. The CDR3 contains 13 residues. CDR1 and CDR2 (germline): WSHSY, SAAADI. V dropped 8 bases and J dropped 8; count of bases not matched to a gene: 11. CDR3: CASVRGQSEGYTF. In DNA form, the CDR3 reads TGCGCCAGCGTCAGGGGACAGAGTGAAGGCTACACCTTC.

The chain uses TRBV27 and TRBJ1-2, with D perhaps matching TRBD1 (5 bases). From germline, CDR1 is MNHEY and CDR2 SMNVEV (reference sequence). The CDR3 is made up of 15 amino acids. Trimming took off 6 bases at V and 8 bases at J, with 22 bases between the two ends. CDR3 in amino acids: CASRAQVGGTIGYTF. CDR3 nucleotide sequence: TGTGCCAGCAGAGCACAGGTCGGGGGTACAATCGGCTACACCTTC.

This chain uses TRBV7-2 with TRBJ2-5; 10 bases align to TRBD2. Germline trimming cut 5 bases from V and 4 bases from J; bases unmatched to any gene: 7. The CDR3 length is 15 residues. Per germline, CDR1 SGHTA and CDR2 FQGNSA. The CDR3 loop is CASSASGGGLETQYF. The CDR3 DNA is TGTGCCAGCAGCGCTAGCGGGGGAGGGCTAGAGACCCAGTACTTC.

This chain uses TRBV5-1 with TRBJ2-7; no clear D. CDR1 and CDR2 from the germline V gene are SGHRS and YFSETQ. CDR3 size: 12 residues. V was clipped by 0 bases and J by 9 bases, with 10 bases between them. The CDR3 spells CASSLDSFAQYF. CDR3 nucleotides: TGCGCCAGCAGCTTGGACTCCTTCGCGCAGTACTTC.

This sequence joins TRBV2 and TRBJ2-7; D call uncertain. The CDR3 contains 12 residues. V was pared by 9 bases and J by 6 bases, with 15 bases between. Per germline, CDR1 SNHLY and CDR2 FYNNEI. CDR3 amino acids: CASSARTSEQYF. The CDR3 coding sequence is TGTGCCAGTTCTGCGAGGACCTCCGAGCAGTACTTC.

This clone was found once. The chain carries TRBV18 and TRBJ1-5; TRBD1 aligns across 11 bases. CDR1 is KGHSH and CDR2 is LQKENI in the germline V gene. The CDR3 loop spans 19 amino acids. Losses at the gene ends were 3 bases for V and 2 bases for J; bases not matched to a gene: 12. CDR3 bases: TGTGCCAGCTCACCCGGACAGGGGGCGGGATTAGGTGGCAATCAGCCCCAGCATTTT. Residues: CASSPGQGAGLGGNQPQHF.

The V and J genes are TRBV30 and TRBJ1-1, with a possible D match to TRBD1 (6 bases). Trimming shortened V by 5 bases and J by 0 bases, and 13 bases separated the two germline ends. Germline-derived CDR1 and CDR2 are GTSNPN and SVGIG (reference sequence). This CDR3 region has 14 residues. As DNA, the CDR3 is TGTGCCTGGGGCCGGGGGGCGATGAACACTGAAGCTTTCTTT. This encodes CAWGRGAMNTEAFF. The variable domain in full, completed from reference TRBV30 and TRBJ1-1, reads SQTIHQWPATLVQPVGSPLSLECTVEGTSNPNLYWYRQAAGRGLQLLFYSVGIGQISSEVPQNLSASRPQDRQFILSSKKLLLSDSGFYLCAWGRGAMNTEAFFGQGTRLTVV.

The rearrangement joins TRBV27 to TRBJ2-7, with 7 bases identical to TRBD1. CDR3 length: 15 residues. Per the germline V gene, CDR1 is MNHEY and CDR2 is SMNVEV (reference sequence). The J segment lost 7 bases and the V segment lost 7 bases, leaving 16 bases of the junction unmatched. CDR3 sequence reads: CASKDLGGARREQYF. The CDR3 DNA reads TGTGCCAGCAAAGACCTAGGGGGCGCAAGGAGGGAGCAGTACTTC.

The CDR3 sequence: CASSPGTTNEKLFF. The CDR3 region has the DNA TGTGCCAGCTCACCCGGGACAACTAATGAAAAACTGTTTTTT. The chain uses TRBV18 and TRBJ1-4; no clear D. This CDR3 comprises 14 residues. CDR1 is KGHSH, CDR2 LQKENI, per germline. Trimming took 3 bases from V and 0 from J, leaving 5 bases between them.

The chain employs TRBV15 and TRBJ1-2; the D gene is possibly TRBD1 (6 bases). V was cut by 0 bases and J by 4 bases, with 12 bases left in between. The CDR3 sequence is 15 residues long. Per the germline V gene, CDR1 is LNHNV and CDR2 is YYDKDF (reference sequence). This CDR3 reads CATSRDSQGSYGYTF. The CDR3, as DNA: TGTGCCACCAGCAGAGATAGTCAGGGGTCCTATGGCTACACCTTC.

The chain joins TRBV3-1 (or the pseudogene TRBV3-2) to TRBJ2-1; D gene uncertain. From germline, CDR1 is LGHDT and CDR2 YNNKEL (reference sequence). This CDR3 is built from 13 residues. V was shortened by 4 bases and J by 6 bases, with 10 bases between the two germline ends. Written as DNA, the CDR3 is TGTGCCAGCAGCCGAGACTGGGCCAATGAGCAGTTCTTC. As protein: CASSRDWANEQFF.

J is TRBJ2-1 and V is TRBV5-1, with 16 bases matching TRBD2. In germline, CDR1 is SGHRS, CDR2 YFSETQ. The J segment lost 5 bases and the V segment lost 2 bases, leaving 4 bases of the junction unmatched. The CDR3 has 17 amino acids. In nucleotides, the CDR3 is TGCGCCAGCAGCTTTGGGACTAGCGGGAGGGGGAACAATGAGCAGTTCTTC. It translates to CASSFGTSGRGNNEQFF.

This chain links TRBV29-1 with TRBJ2-3, with 10 bases matching TRBD1. The CDR3 has 14 amino acids. Germline assignment: CDR1 SQVTM and CDR2 ANQGSEA. V shed 6 bases and J 3 bases; nucleotides not matched to a gene: 6. CDR3 protein: CSVGTGDATDTQYF. In DNA, the CDR3 is TGCAGCGTGGGGACAGGGGACGCAACAGATACGCAGTATTTT.

The chain couples TRBV21-1 to TRBJ1-6; TRBD1 is the table's D call, not checked against the DNA. TRBV21-1 is assigned pseudogene status. The CDR3 contains 18 residues. CDR3 in amino acids: CASTGWDRGGSYNSPLHF. In DNA, the CDR3 is TGTGCCAGCACCGGATGGGACAGGGGGGGGTCCTATAATTCACCCCTCCACTTT.